This T cell receptor (beta chain) was retrieved from a study of T cells in tuberculosis. Overall study: A South African cohort included IGRA-negative adolescents, latently infected IGRA-positive adolescents and adults with active tuberculosis.

The V and J ends lost 5 bases and 2 bases respectively, with 11 bases between them. CDR1 and CDR2 from the germline V gene are SGHAT and FQNNGV. This CDR3 comprises 14 residues. The table came from immunoSEQ multiplex PCR; TCRdb's copy has only in-frame clones and leaves some out. The sample contains about 43,000 clones, around 94% of which appear only once. With respect to this clone: Its antigen is undetermined.

General study findings and limits: GMM-specific TCRs were nearer to active tuberculosis alpha repertoires, suggesting expansion.

The sequence was obtained from a donor between 5 and 29 years old with latent tuberculosis or without tuberculosis infection. Some clones in this sample may be carry-over from other donors' samples. The chain is built from TRBV11-2 and TRBJ2-3; D is perhaps TRBD1 (6 bases). The sequencing sample was made of PBMCs. The CDR3 loop is CASSRQGTTDTQYF. CDR3 coding DNA: TGTGCCAGCAGCCGGCAGGGGACCACAGATACGCAGTATTTT.